The rows below give T cell receptor beta chains drawn from one sample of a study of shared clonotypes between healthy human individuals. The method was immunoSEQ multiplex PCR; TCRdb's version includes in-frame clones alone and lacks a portion of them. This table has roughly 1.5 million clones, about 98% appearing once. The sample consisted of naive CD4+ T cells sorted from blood. Receptors originate from a man aged 30 to 39 in good health. CDR3s include the opening cysteine and the closing phenylalanine or tryptophan. A D gene is named only where the DNA matches it firmly. Size is omitted from some rows. Given values are once, few, many or a class for expanded clones.

>TRBV6-1|NA|NA|TRBJ1-1
CASRTQGGTEAFF
TGTGCCAGCAGGACCCAGGGAGGCACTGAAGCTTTCTTT
>TRBV18|NA|TRBD1|TRBJ2-7
CASSPETGSFFEQYF
TGTGCCAGCTCACCAGAGACAGGGTCATTCTTTGAGCAGTACTTC
>TRBV28|NA|TRBD2|TRBJ2-3
CASLERGRPSDTQYF
TGTGCCAGCTTGGAGCGGGGCCGACCTTCAGATACGCAGTATTTT
>TRBV4-3|NA|TRBD1|TRBJ2-1
CASSQRTGGNEQFF
TGCGCCAGCAGCCAAAGGACAGGGGGCAATGAGCAGTTCTTC
>TRBV11-2|NA|NA|TRBJ2-7
CASSLIAGEVYEQYF
TGTGCCAGCAGCTTGATTGCGGGTGAGGTCTACGAGCAGTACTTC
>TRBV6-4|NA|NA|TRBJ2-5
CASSDSETQYF
TGTGCCAGCAGTGACTCGGAGACCCAGTACTTC
>TRBV5-1|NA|TRBD2|TRBJ2-1
CASRPGGKSEQFF
TGCGCCAGCAGACCGGGGGGGAAGAGTGAGCAGTTCTTC
>TRBV7-8|NA|TRBD1|TRBJ2-5
CASSLAGRRGGQGAGETQYF
TGTGCCAGCAGCTTAGCCGGCAGGAGAGGAGGGCAGGGGGCCGGAGAGACCCAGTACTTC
>TRBV6-1|NA|NA|TRBJ1-5
CASSDSEGRQPQHF
TGTGCCAGCAGTGATTCAGAGGGGAGGCAGCCCCAGCATTTT
>TRBV30|NA|NA|TRBJ2-3
CAWSVFISRSTDTQYF
TGTGCCTGGAGTGTCTTCATTTCGAGGAGCACAGATACGCAGTATTTT
>TRBV5-1|NA|NA|TRBJ2-7
CASSDAYEQYF
TGCGCCAGCAGTGACGCCTACGAGCAGTACTTC
>TRBV7-3|NA|NA|TRBJ2-2
CASSLNTLSANTGELFF
TGTGCCAGCAGCTTAAACACTCTATCCGCGAACACCGGGGAGCTGTTTTTT
>TRBV6-1|NA|TRBD1|TRBJ2-7
CASSRDSIYEQYF
TGTGCCAGCAGCCGGGACAGCATCTACGAGCAGTACTTC
>TRBV28|NA|NA|TRBJ1-5
CASSSLPRRGNQPQHF
TGTGCCAGCAGTTCTCTTCCTAGGAGGGGCAATCAGCCCCAGCATTTT
>TRBV5-6|once|NA|TRBJ1-2
CASSFGGGLGNYGYTF
TGTGCCAGCAGCTTTGGCGGGGGATTAGGTAACTATGGCTACACCTTC
>TRBV27|NA|TRBD2|TRBJ2-7
CASSPTSGTYEQYF
TGTGCCAGCAGTCCCACTAGCGGGACCTACGAGCAGTACTTC
>TRBV9|NA|NA|TRBJ1-3
CASSVDLSSGNTIYF
TGTGCCAGCAGCGTAGATCTGAGCTCTGGAAACACCATATATTTT
>TRBV28|NA|TRBD1|TRBJ1-4
CASSLPGQGFEKLFF
TGTGCCAGCAGTTTACCGGGACAGGGTTTCGAAAAACTGTTTTTT
>TRBV11-3|NA|TRBD2|TRBJ2-1
CASSLDLAGGSNEQFF
TGTGCCAGCAGCTTAGACCTAGCGGGAGGCTCTAATGAGCAGTTCTTC